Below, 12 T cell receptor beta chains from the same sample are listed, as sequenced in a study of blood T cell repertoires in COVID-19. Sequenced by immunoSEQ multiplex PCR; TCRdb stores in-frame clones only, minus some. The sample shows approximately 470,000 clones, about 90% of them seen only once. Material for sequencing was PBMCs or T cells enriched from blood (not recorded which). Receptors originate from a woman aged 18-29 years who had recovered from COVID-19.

The CDR3 spells CASKRGLYEQYF. CDR3 sequence (DNA): TGTGCCAGCAAGCGGGGGCTCTACGAGCAGTACTTC. The chain links TRBV2 to TRBJ2-7; 8 positions agree with TRBD2. Looked up from germline, CDR1 is SNHLY and CDR2 is FYNNEI. J lost 3 bases, V lost 7 bases, and 2 bases had no gene match. The CDR3 loop spans 12 amino acids.

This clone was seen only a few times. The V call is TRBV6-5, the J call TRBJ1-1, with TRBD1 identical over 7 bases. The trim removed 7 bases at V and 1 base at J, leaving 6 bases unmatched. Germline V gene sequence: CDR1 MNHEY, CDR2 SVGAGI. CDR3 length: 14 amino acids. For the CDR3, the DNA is TGTGCCAGCACCCCAACAGGGGAGAACACTGAAGCTTTCTTT. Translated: CASTPTGENTEAFF.

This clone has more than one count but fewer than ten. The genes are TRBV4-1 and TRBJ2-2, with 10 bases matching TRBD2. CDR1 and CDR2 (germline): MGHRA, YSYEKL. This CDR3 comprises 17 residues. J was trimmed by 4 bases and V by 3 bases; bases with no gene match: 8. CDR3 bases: TGCGCCAGCAGCCAGAGCGGGGGGGCCGAGAGCACCGGGGAGCTGTTTTTT. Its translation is CASSQSGGAESTGELFF.

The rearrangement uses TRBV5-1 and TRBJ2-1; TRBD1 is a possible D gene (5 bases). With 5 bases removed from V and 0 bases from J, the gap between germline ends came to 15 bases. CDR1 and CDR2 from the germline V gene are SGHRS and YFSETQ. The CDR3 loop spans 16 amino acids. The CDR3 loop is CASSRKTASSYNEQFF. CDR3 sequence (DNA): TGCGCCAGCAGTCGGAAGACAGCAAGCTCCTACAATGAGCAGTTCTTC.

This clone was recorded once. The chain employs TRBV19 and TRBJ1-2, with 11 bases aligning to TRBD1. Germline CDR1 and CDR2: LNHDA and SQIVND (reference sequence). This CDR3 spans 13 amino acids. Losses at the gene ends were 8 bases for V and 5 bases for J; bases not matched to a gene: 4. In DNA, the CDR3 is TGTGCCAGTGGGGACAGGGGGAATTATGGCTACACCTTC. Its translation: CASGDRGNYGYTF.

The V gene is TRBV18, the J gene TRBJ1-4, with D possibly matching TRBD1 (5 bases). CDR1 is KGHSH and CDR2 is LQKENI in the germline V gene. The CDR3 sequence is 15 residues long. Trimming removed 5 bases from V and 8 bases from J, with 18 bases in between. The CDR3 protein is CASSATGDRKEKLFF. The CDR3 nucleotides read TGTGCCAGCTCAGCTACAGGAGATCGTAAGGAAAAACTGTTTTTT.

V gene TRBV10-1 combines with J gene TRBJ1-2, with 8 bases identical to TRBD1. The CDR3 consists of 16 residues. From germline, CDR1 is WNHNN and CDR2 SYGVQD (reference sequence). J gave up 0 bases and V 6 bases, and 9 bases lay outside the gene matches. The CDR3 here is CASRPKGQGPNYGYTF. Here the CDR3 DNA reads TGCGCCAGCAGGCCCAAAGGACAGGGTCCTAACTATGGCTACACCTTC.

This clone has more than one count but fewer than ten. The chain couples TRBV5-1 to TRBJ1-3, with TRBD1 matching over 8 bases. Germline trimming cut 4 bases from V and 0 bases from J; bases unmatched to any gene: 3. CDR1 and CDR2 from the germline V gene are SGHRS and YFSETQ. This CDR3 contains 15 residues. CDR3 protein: CASSKTGDSGNTIYF. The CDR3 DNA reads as TGCGCCAGCAGCAAGACAGGGGACTCTGGAAACACCATATATTTT.

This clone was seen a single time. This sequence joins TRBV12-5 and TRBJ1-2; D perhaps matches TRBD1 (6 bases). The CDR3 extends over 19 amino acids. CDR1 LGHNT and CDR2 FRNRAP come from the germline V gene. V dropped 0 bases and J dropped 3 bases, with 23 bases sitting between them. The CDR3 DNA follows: TGTGCTAGTGGTTTGGTACCTTTGAGTATGAGGGGACACTACTATGGCTACACCTTC. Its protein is CASGLVPLSMRGHYYGYTF. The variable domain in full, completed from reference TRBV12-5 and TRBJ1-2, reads DARVTQTPRHKVTEMGQEVTMRCQPILGHNTVFWYRQTMMQGLELLAYFRNRAPLDDSGMPKDRFSAEMPDATLATLKIQPSEPRDSAVYFCASGLVPLSMRGHYYGYTFGSGTRLTVV.

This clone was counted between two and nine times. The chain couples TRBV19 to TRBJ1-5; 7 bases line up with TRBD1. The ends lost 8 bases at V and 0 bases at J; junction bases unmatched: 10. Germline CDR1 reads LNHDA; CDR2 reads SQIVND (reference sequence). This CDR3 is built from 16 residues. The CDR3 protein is CASSTGTANSNQPQHF. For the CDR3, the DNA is TGTGCCAGTTCCACCGGGACAGCTAATAGCAATCAGCCCCAGCATTTT. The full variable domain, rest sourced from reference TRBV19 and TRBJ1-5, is DGGITQSPKYLFRKEGQNVTLSCEQNLNHDAMYWYRQDPGQGLRLIYYSQIVNDFQKGDIAEGYSVSREKKESFPLTVTSAQKNPTAFYLCASSTGTANSNQPQHFGDGTRLSIL.

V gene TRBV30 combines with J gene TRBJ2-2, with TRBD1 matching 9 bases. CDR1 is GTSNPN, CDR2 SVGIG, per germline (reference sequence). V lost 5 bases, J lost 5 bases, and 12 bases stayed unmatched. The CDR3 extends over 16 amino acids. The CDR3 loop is CAWVNGDRAWTGELFF. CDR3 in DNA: TGTGCCTGGGTCAATGGGGACAGGGCGTGGACCGGGGAGCTGTTTTTT.

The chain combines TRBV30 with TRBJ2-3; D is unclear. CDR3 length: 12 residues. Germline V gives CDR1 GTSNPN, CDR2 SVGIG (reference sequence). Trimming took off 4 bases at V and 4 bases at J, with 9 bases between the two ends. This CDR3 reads CAWTLRADTQYF. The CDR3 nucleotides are TGTGCCTGGACCCTACGGGCAGATACGCAGTATTTT.